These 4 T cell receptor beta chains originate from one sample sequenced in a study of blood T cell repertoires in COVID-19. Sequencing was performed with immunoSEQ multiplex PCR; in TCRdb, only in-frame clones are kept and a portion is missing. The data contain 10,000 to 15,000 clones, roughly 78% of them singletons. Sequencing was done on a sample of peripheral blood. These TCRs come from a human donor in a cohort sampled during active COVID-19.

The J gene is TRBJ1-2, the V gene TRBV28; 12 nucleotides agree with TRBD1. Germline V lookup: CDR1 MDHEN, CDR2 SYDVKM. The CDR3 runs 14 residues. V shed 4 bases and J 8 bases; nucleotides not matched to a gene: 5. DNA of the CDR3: TGTGCCAGCAGTTCAGCCGGGACAGGGGGCGGCTACACCTTC. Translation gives CASSSAGTGGGYTF.

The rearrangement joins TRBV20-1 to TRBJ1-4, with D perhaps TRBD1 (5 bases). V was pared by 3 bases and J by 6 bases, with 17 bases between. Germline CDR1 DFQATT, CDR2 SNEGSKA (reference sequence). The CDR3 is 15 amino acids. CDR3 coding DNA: TGCAGTGCTAGTCAGGGTAGTCAGTGGGATGAAAAACTGTTTTTT. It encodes CSASQGSQWDEKLFF.

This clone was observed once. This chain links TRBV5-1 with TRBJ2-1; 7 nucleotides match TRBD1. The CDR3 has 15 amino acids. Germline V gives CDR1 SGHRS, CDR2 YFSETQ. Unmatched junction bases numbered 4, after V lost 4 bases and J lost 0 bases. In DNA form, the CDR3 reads TGCGCCAGCAGCCAGGGACAGTCCTCCTACAATGAGCAGTTCTTC. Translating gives CASSQGQSSYNEQFF.

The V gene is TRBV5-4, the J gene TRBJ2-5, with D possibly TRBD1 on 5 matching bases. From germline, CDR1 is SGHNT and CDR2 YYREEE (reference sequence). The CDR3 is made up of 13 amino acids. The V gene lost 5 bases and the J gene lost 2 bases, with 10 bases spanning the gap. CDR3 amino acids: CASSRTSQETQYF. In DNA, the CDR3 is TGTGCCAGCAGTCGGACATCGCAAGAGACCCAGTACTTC.